The next 25 T cell receptor beta chains were all read from a single sample in a study of Ad26.COV2.S vaccination and SARS-CoV-2 variants. Using immunoSEQ multiplex PCR, the repertoire was profiled, and TCRdb retains in-frame clones only, with some absent. Among some 350,000 clones, about 90% were seen once, and the ten largest hold around 4%. This specimen was peripheral blood, taken after recovery from COVID-19. The source of these receptors is a human donor who had recovered from COVID-19.

The CDR3 spells CASSALGIRGKPNTEAFF. The CDR3 nucleotides read TGTGCCAGCAGCGCTTTAGGAATTCGAGGCAAACCGAACACTGAAGCTTTCTTT. V is TRBV11-2 and J is TRBJ1-1; D unclear. The CDR3 contains 18 residues. The V gene's germline CDR1 is SGHAT and CDR2 FQNNGV. V was cut by 5 bases and J by 1 base, with 23 bases left in between.

The count of this clone is one. V usage is TRBV30 and J usage is TRBJ2-3, with 10 bases lining up with TRBD1. CDR1 and CDR2 (germline): GTSNPN, SVGIG (reference sequence). This CDR3 contains 16 residues. V was clipped by 0 bases and J by 5 bases; unmatched bases: 8. In nucleotides, the CDR3 is TGTGCCTGGAGTGTAGAGACAGGGGGCGAAGGAGATACGCAGTATTTT. Protein product: CAWSVETGGEGDTQYF.

This clone has more than one count but fewer than ten. This sequence joins TRBV29-1 and TRBJ1-1; D is undetermined. V was cut by 4 bases and J by 10 bases, with 16 bases left in between. Germline CDR1 and CDR2: SQVTM and ANQGSEA. This CDR3 comprises 12 residues. Written as DNA, the CDR3 is TGCAGCGTTGTCGCTCTGGGGTTGGCAGCTTTCTTT. This encodes CSVVALGLAAFF.

This clone was seen only once. The rearrangement uses TRBV12-3 or TRBV12-4 and TRBJ1-1; 7 positions agree with TRBD1. CDR3 length: 12 residues. V lost 5 bases to trimming and J lost 7 bases; unmatched junction nucleotides: 4. The CDR3 nucleotides are TGTGCCAGCAGTCAATGGGACAGTGAAGCTTTCTTT. Its translation is CASSQWDSEAFF.

CDR3 region: CASSQGGVSTDTQYF. In DNA, the CDR3 is TGCGCCAGCAGCCAAGGGGGGGTCTCCACAGATACGCAGTATTTT. The J gene is TRBJ2-3, the V gene TRBV5-1; possible D gene TRBD2, 7 bases. CDR3 size: 15 residues. Germline V CDR1 and CDR2: SGHRS, YFSETQ. V was clipped by 4 bases and J by 2 bases, with 14 bases between them. Combining the CDR3 with reference TRBV5-1 and TRBJ2-3 gives the whole variable domain KAGVTQTPRYLIKTRGQQVTLSCSPISGHRSVSWYQQTPGQGLQFLFEYFSETQRNKGNFPGRFSGRQFSNSRSEMNVSTLELGDSALYLCASSQGGVSTDTQYFGPGTRLTVL.

This sequence joins TRBV25-1 and TRBJ1-4; a possible D gene is TRBD1 (5 bases). The CDR3 totals 14 residues. Germline V CDR1 and CDR2: MGHDK, SYGVNS. Trimming cost V 3 bases and J 4 bases, with 9 bases left between them. CDR3 nucleotides: TGTGCCAGCAGTGAGGGGGGGTTTAATGAAAAACTGTTTTTT. Protein sequence: CASSEGGFNEKLFF.

V is TRBV7-2 and J is TRBJ1-1; a weak D match, TRBD1 (6 bases). The CDR3 extends over 14 amino acids. The germline V and J ends were trimmed by 5 bases and 4 bases, with 14 bases remaining between them. Germline loops: CDR1 SGHTA, CDR2 FQGNSA. The CDR3 sequence: CASSQHTGSTEAFF. CDR3 DNA sequence: TGTGCCAGCAGCCAGCATACAGGGTCCACTGAAGCTTTCTTT.

Notes on this clone: The same CDR3 can be traced to other DNA sequences in this sample. The chain carries TRBV7-9 and TRBJ2-7; D gene uncertain. Trimming took 6 bases from V and 4 from J, leaving 19 bases between them. CDR3 length equals 15 residues. CDR1 is SEHNR and CDR2 is FQNEAQ in the germline V gene (reference sequence). The DNA for the CDR3 is TGTGCCAGCAGTTCCGGCCTTGAGAAACATTACGAGCAGTACTTC. This gives the protein CASSSGLEKHYEQYF.

This chain uses TRBV27 with TRBJ1-1; unclear D gene. CDR1 is MNHEY, CDR2 SMNVEV, per germline (reference sequence). CDR3 size: 13 residues. Trimming took off 6 bases at V and 1 base at J, with 9 bases between the two ends. The CDR3 sequence: CASRPYGNTEAFF. CDR3 DNA: TGTGCCAGCAGGCCTTATGGGAACACTGAAGCTTTCTTT.

The CDR3 DNA reads as TGTGCCAGCAGTTACGGACAGACGAACACTGAAGCTTTCTTT. Its protein is CASSYGQTNTEAFF. The gene calls are TRBV6-5 and TRBJ1-1; possible D gene TRBD1, 6 bases. CDR1 and CDR2 (germline): MNHEY, SVGAGI. The CDR3 loop spans 14 amino acids. The germline V and J ends were trimmed by 2 bases and 1 base, with 8 bases remaining between them.

The rearrangement uses TRBV24-1 and TRBJ2-1; 8 nucleotides align to TRBD1. V shed 3 bases, J shed 3 bases, and the junction held 12 bases outside the gene matches. Looked up from germline, CDR1 is KGHDR and CDR2 is SFDVKD. The CDR3 sequence is 18 residues long. The CDR3, as DNA: TGTGCCACCAGTGATAGCCAAAGAGGACAGGGTGACTACAATGAGCAGTTCTTC. Its protein product is CATSDSQRGQGDYNEQFF.

This clone has just a few counts. This sequence joins TRBV27 and TRBJ1-2, with D hard to call. Trimming stripped 3 bases from V and 0 bases from J, with 5 bases between. This CDR3 region has 13 residues. Germline CDR1 and CDR2: MNHEY and SMNVEV (reference sequence). CDR3 in amino acids: CASSLAANYGYTF. The DNA for the CDR3 is TGTGCCAGCAGTTTGGCTGCTAACTATGGCTACACCTTC.

This clone has a handful of counts. This sequence joins TRBV10-3 and TRBJ1-1, with D perhaps TRBD1 (6 bases). V gave up 3 bases and J gave up 4 bases, with 6 bases separating them. The V gene's germline CDR1 is ENHRY and CDR2 SYGVKD. CDR3 size: 12 residues. The CDR3 here is CAISEGGTEAFF. The CDR3 DNA sequence: TGTGCCATCAGTGAAGGGGGCACTGAAGCTTTCTTT.

The count of this clone is one. The genes are TRBV27 and TRBJ2-7; D might be TRBD2 (5 bases). V gave up 3 bases and J gave up 0 bases, with 12 bases separating them. The length of the CDR3 is 15 residues. Per the germline V gene, CDR1 is MNHEY and CDR2 is SMNVEV (reference sequence). The CDR3 sequence is CASSFYPTSSYEQYF. CDR3 sequence (DNA): TGTGCCAGCAGTTTTTATCCCACTAGCTCCTACGAGCAGTACTTC.

The gene calls are TRBV14 and TRBJ2-3; TRBD1 is a possible D gene (6 bases). The CDR3 loop spans 14 amino acids. Germline V gives CDR1 SGHDN, CDR2 FVKESK. The V gene lost 1 base and the J gene lost 1 base, with 6 bases spanning the gap. CDR3 loop: CASSQGQGTDTQYF. The CDR3 DNA follows: TGTGCCAGCAGCCAAGGACAGGGCACAGATACGCAGTATTTT.

The CDR3 region has the DNA TGTGCCAGCAGCCAAGCCGGGGGACCTACCAATGAGCAGTTCTTC. Translating it yields CASSQAGGPTNEQFF. V and J are TRBV14 and TRBJ2-1; perhaps TRBD2 as D (6 bases). CDR1 and CDR2 (germline): SGHDN, FVKESK. This CDR3 comprises 15 residues. Trimming removed 1 base from V and 6 bases from J, with 13 bases in between.

Comment on this clone: Within the sample, other DNA sequences also encode this same CDR3. The J gene is TRBJ1-1, the V gene TRBV7-9; D possibly corresponds to TRBD1 (5 bases). This CDR3 contains 13 residues. Per the germline V gene, CDR1 is SEHNR and CDR2 is FQNEAQ (reference sequence). V shed 5 bases and J shed 1 base, with 8 bases lying between them. The CDR3 DNA follows: TGTGCCAGCAGCAGGGGCACGAACACTGAAGCTTTCTTT. Its translation is CASSRGTNTEAFF. The full variable domain, rest sourced from reference TRBV7-9 and TRBJ1-1, is DTGVSQNPRHKITKRGQNVTFRCDPISEHNRLYWYRQTLGQGPEFLTYFQNEAQLEKSRLLSDRFSAERPKGSFSTLEIQRTEQGDSAMYLCASSRGTNTEAFFGQGTRLTVV.

V is TRBV5-6 and J is TRBJ2-3; 7 nucleotides agree with TRBD2. The CDR3 has 15 residues. Germline-derived CDR1 and CDR2 are SGHDT and YYEEEE. V trimming: 7 bases; J trimming: 2 bases; junction bases outside the gene matches: 10. The CDR3 spells CASYWGGYTTDTQYF. As DNA, the CDR3 is TGTGCCAGCTACTGGGGGGGGTATACCACAGATACGCAGTATTTT.

V is TRBV19 and J is TRBJ1-4; 8 nucleotides agree with TRBD1. Trimming took 1 base from V and 6 from J; bases not matched to a gene: 4. The CDR3 is 15 amino acids. From germline, CDR1 is LNHDA and CDR2 SQIVND (reference sequence). The CDR3 sequence: CASSIGGTGDEKLFF. The DNA of the CDR3 is TGTGCCAGTAGTATAGGTGGGACAGGTGATGAAAAACTGTTTTTT.

The chain employs TRBV29-1 and TRBJ2-7; D remains ambiguous. Germline CDR1 and CDR2: SQVTM and ANQGSEA. With 6 bases removed from V and 1 base from J, the gap between germline ends came to 10 bases. The CDR3 contains 12 residues. The CDR3 region has the DNA TGCAGCGTAGGCACCAATTCCTACGAGCAGTACTTC. Translated: CSVGTNSYEQYF.

This rearrangement joins TRBV9 to TRBJ2-3; 9 bases align to TRBD2. The CDR3 has 16 amino acids. V was clipped by 4 bases and J by 3 bases; unmatched bases: 9. Germline lookup yields CDR1 SGDLS and CDR2 YYNGEE. CDR3 DNA sequence: TGTGCCAGCAGCTCCTGGGGCGGGGGGGCTACAGATACGCAGTATTTT. It translates to CASSSWGGGATDTQYF.

The rearrangement uses TRBV18 and TRBJ1-4, with D possibly being TRBD1 (5 bases). The CDR3 loop spans 17 amino acids. In germline, CDR1 is KGHSH, CDR2 LQKENI. V was shortened by 2 bases and J by 8 bases, with 21 bases between the two germline ends. The CDR3 sequence is CASSPKSRVERPEKLFF. The CDR3 DNA reads TGTGCCAGCTCACCAAAGAGCAGGGTGGAACGCCCAGAAAAACTGTTTTTT.

This chain links TRBV4-1 with TRBJ2-3; D is uncertain. Trimming cost V 2 bases and J 6 bases, with 6 bases left between them. CDR3 length equals 12 residues. Per germline, CDR1 MGHRA and CDR2 YSYEKL. CDR3 bases: TGCGCCAGCAGCCAAATACCTGATACGCAGTATTTT. Translating it yields CASSQIPDTQYF.

The chain links TRBV29-1 to TRBJ2-5; 13 nucleotides match TRBD2. Germline CDR1 reads SQVTM; CDR2 reads ANQGSEA. The J segment lost 5 bases and the V segment lost 3 bases, leaving 9 bases of the junction unmatched. This CDR3 is 16 amino acids long. CDR3 DNA sequence: TGCAGCGTTGAGGGACTAGCGGGGCCAGGGAGTGAGACCCAGTACTTC. Translated, it gives CSVEGLAGPGSETQYF.

V is TRBV6-2 or TRBV6-3 and J is TRBJ2-7, with D possibly TRBD2 on 5 matching bases. Germline CDR1 is MNHEY and CDR2 is SVGEGT. V gave up 6 bases and J gave up 6 bases, with 9 bases separating them. The CDR3 consists of 11 residues. CDR3 DNA sequence: TGTGCCAGCAGCCCCGGACTCGAGCAGTACTTC. Translating it yields CASSPGLEQYF.